The source of this T cell receptor beta chain is a study of PD-1 blockade in classical Hodgkin lymphoma. Produced via immunoSEQ multiplex PCR; TCRdb's table is partial and in-frame only. In the table there are just over 60,000 clones, approximately 90% of which are singletons. The length of the CDR3 is 12 residues. Germline V CDR1 and CDR2: SGHDT, YYEEEE. Deletions cut 2 bases from V and 6 bases from J, with 8 bases between. Regarding the study as a whole: Whereas CD4+ TCR diversity had risen significantly by C4D1, CD8+ TCR diversity had not.

Autologous stem cell transplantation was followed by relapse in every patient, and brentuximab vedotin exposure varied. Best response was recorded as complete response, partial response or progressive disease. About this clone itself: Antigen unknown.

The chain employs TRBV5-6 and TRBJ1-2; tentative D call: TRBD1 (5 bases). The material was peripheral blood mononuclear cells (PBMCs), obtained at baseline. This sequence originates from a human donor with classical Hodgkin lymphoma. The DNA for the CDR3 is TGTGCCAGCAGCTTAGGGACGAATGGCTACACCTTC. This sequence encodes CASSLGTNGYTF.